These 30 T cell receptor beta chains came from one sample sequenced in a study of shared clonotypes between healthy human individuals. The data were produced by immunoSEQ multiplex PCR, yet TCRdb's version contains in-frame clones alone and is incomplete. The sample records approximately 180,000 clones, around 93% being singletons. Sequencing was done on a sample of naive CD4+ T cells sorted from blood. Subset given: CD45RA+ positively selected. These TCRs come from a woman in her thirties in good health.

The chain uses TRBV7-9 and TRBJ1-2; 7 bases fit TRBD1. This CDR3 contains 14 residues. V was clipped by 2 bases and J by 10 bases; unmatched bases: 10. Germline values: CDR1 SEHNR, CDR2 FQNEAQ (reference sequence). The CDR3 spells CASSLPRYRGDYTF. In DNA, the CDR3 is TGTGCCAGCAGCTTACCGAGATACAGGGGAGACTACACCTTC.

The rearrangement uses TRBV28 and TRBJ1-5; D is undetermined. V lost 3 bases and J lost 2, with 8 bases in between. Germline V gives CDR1 MDHEN, CDR2 SYDVKM. This CDR3 has 14 amino acids. This CDR3 reads CASSFAGGNQPQHF. DNA of the CDR3: TGTGCCAGCAGTTTTGCGGGAGGCAATCAGCCCCAGCATTTT.

This chain connects TRBV6-1 to TRBJ1-5, with D perhaps TRBD1 (5 bases). The germline V gene encodes CDR1 MNHNS and CDR2 SASEGT. This CDR3 spans 15 amino acids. V lost 9 bases, J lost 0 bases, and 15 bases lay in between. The CDR3 DNA reads as TGTGCCAGTCGCCCGGGGGAGTATAGCAATCAGCCCCAGCATTTT. The encoded protein is CASRPGEYSNQPQHF.

The V gene is TRBV5-4, the J gene TRBJ2-5, with D perhaps assigned TRBD1 or TRBD2 (6 bases each). V lost 1 base, J lost 5 bases, and 9 bases lay in between. In germline, CDR1 is SGHNT, CDR2 YYREEE (reference sequence). This CDR3 has 13 residues. The CDR3 region is CASSLTGRETQYF. CDR3 nucleotides: TGTGCCAGCAGCTTGACAGGGAGGGAGACCCAGTACTTC. The full variable domain, with the rest looked up from reference TRBV5-4 and TRBJ2-5, is ETGVTQSPTHLIKTRGQQVTLRCSSQSGHNTVSWYQQALGQGPQFIFQYYREEENGRGNFPPRFSGLQFPNYSSELNVNALELDDSALYLCASSLTGRETQYFGPGTRLLVL.

J is TRBJ1-2 and V is TRBV28; D gene uncertain. The V and J ends lost 1 base and 4 bases respectively, with 16 bases between them. The CDR3 is 16 amino acids. The germline gives CDR1 MDHEN, CDR2 SYDVKM. This chain's CDR3 is CASSLSPPGRIYGYTF. The CDR3 nucleotides are TGTGCCAGCAGTTTATCGCCGCCCGGCAGGATCTATGGCTACACCTTC.

This rearrangement joins TRBV4-1 to TRBJ2-5; 13 bases map to TRBD2. The CDR3 runs 16 residues. Germline V gene data show CDR1 as MGHRA and CDR2 as YSYEKL. The V gene end was trimmed by 7 bases and the J gene end by 7 bases; junction bases not matched to a gene: 12. This chain's CDR3 is CASTSTSGRAPGTQYF. The DNA for the CDR3 is TGCGCCAGCACCTCTACTAGCGGGAGGGCTCCGGGGACCCAGTACTTC.

In this sample, this clone turned up a few times. The chain is built from TRBV10-3 and TRBJ2-7; 7 nucleotides agree with TRBD1. CDR1 and CDR2 from the germline V gene are ENHRY and SYGVKD. CDR3 length: 14 amino acids. V trimming: 4 bases; J trimming: 5 bases; junction bases outside the gene matches: 8. CDR3 DNA sequence: TGTGCCATCAGTGCCATGACAGGGATCGACGAGCAGTACTTC. It codes for CAISAMTGIDEQYF.

The V and J genes are TRBV18 and TRBJ2-2; the match to TRBD2 covers 10 bases. This CDR3 is 18 amino acids long. The V gene's germline CDR1 is KGHSH and CDR2 LQKENI. V shed 3 bases and J 2 bases; nucleotides not matched to a gene: 9. The CDR3 DNA reads as TGTGCCAGCTCACCGACCCTCGGGACTAGCGACAACACCGGGGAGCTGTTTTTT. Translated: CASSPTLGTSDNTGELFF.

The V and J genes are TRBV12-5 and TRBJ2-7; tentative D call: TRBD1 (5 bases). Trimming left V 1 base short and J 2 bases short, with 12 bases between. The germline CDR1 and CDR2 sequences are LGHNT and FRNRAP. The CDR3 is 15 residues long. The CDR3 protein is CASGLALDRTYEQYF. CDR3 DNA sequence: TGTGCTAGTGGTTTGGCTCTAGACAGAACCTACGAGCAGTACTTC.

V and J are TRBV18 and TRBJ1-4; no firm D call. The V gene's germline CDR1 is KGHSH and CDR2 LQKENI. Trimming removed 2 bases at V and 5 bases at J, with 9 bases between. CDR3 length equals 14 residues. The DNA of the CDR3 is TGTGCCAGCTCACCAGGGGATTTGAATGAAAAACTGTTTTTT. Protein product: CASSPGDLNEKLFF.

V is TRBV9 and J is TRBJ2-5; either TRBD1 or TRBD2 may supply D (5 bases each). The V gene lost 3 bases and the J gene lost 4 bases, with 19 bases spanning the gap. CDR3 length equals 16 residues. The germline V gene encodes CDR1 SGDLS and CDR2 YYNGEE. This CDR3 is CASSEFSGGLRETQYF. The CDR3 bases are TGTGCCAGCAGCGAGTTTAGTGGGGGATTGAGAGAGACCCAGTACTTC.

The rearrangement joins TRBV6-5 to TRBJ1-3; no firm D call. Trimming shortened V by 6 bases and J by 2 bases, and 11 bases separated the two germline ends. The length of the CDR3 is 14 residues. Germline lookup yields CDR1 MNHEY and CDR2 SVGAGI. The CDR3 protein is CASSFRATGNTIYF. CDR3 DNA: TGTGCCAGCAGCTTTCGGGCGACTGGAAACACCATATATTTT.

The chain joins TRBV15 to TRBJ2-7; D is ambiguous. Trimming removed 0 bases from V and 5 bases from J, with 14 bases in between. CDR1 is LNHNV and CDR2 is YYDKDF in the germline V gene (reference sequence). This CDR3 has 15 amino acids. CDR3 residues: CATSRDMAAADEQYF. Written as DNA, the CDR3 is TGTGCCACCAGCAGAGATATGGCGGCGGCCGACGAGCAGTACTTC.

The rearrangement uses TRBV6-6 and TRBJ2-5, with TRBD2 matching over 15 bases. CDR1 MNHNY and CDR2 SVGAGI come from the germline V gene (reference sequence). The CDR3 extends over 16 amino acids. The V gene end was trimmed by 4 bases and the J gene end by 6 bases; junction bases not matched to a gene: 6. The CDR3 region has the DNA TGTGCCAGCAGTTCCGGGACTAGCGGGAGGAGGCAGACCCAGTACTTC. Translated: CASSSGTSGRRQTQYF.

The chain has TRBV15 and TRBJ2-1; 7 nucleotides align to TRBD1. The CDR3 has 17 residues. The germline CDR1 and CDR2 sequences are LNHNV and YYDKDF (reference sequence). J lost 3 bases, V lost 2 bases, and 10 bases had no gene match. The CDR3 protein is CATSRQLPTGYYNEQFF. Here the CDR3 DNA reads TGTGCCACCAGCAGACAACTCCCGACAGGGTACTACAATGAGCAGTTCTTC. The full variable domain, completed using reference TRBV15 and TRBJ2-1, is DAMVIQNPRYQVTQFGKPVTLSCSQTLNHNVMYWYQQKSSQAPKLLFHYYDKDFNNEADTPDNFQSRRPNTSFCFLDIRSPGLGDTAMYLCATSRQLPTGYYNEQFFGPGTRLTVL.

This chain connects TRBV7-2 to TRBJ2-7, with TRBD2 identical over 8 bases. Germline CDR1 SGHTA, CDR2 FQGNSA. CDR3 size: 14 residues. J gave up 11 bases and V 4 bases, and 13 bases lay outside the gene matches. The CDR3 is CASSYRTSRDGEYF. As DNA, the CDR3 is TGTGCCAGCAGCTACAGGACTAGCCGGGATGGGGAGTACTTC.

The rearrangement links TRBV7-9 to TRBJ1-1; 9 bases are shared with TRBD1. J lost 2 bases, V lost 6 bases, and 16 bases had no gene match. Looked up from germline, CDR1 is SEHNR and CDR2 is FQNEAQ (reference sequence). The length of the CDR3 is 18 residues. The CDR3 bases are TGTGCCAGCAGACGGCGGCGACAGGGGGTGGGCGGAAACACTGAAGCTTTCTTT. Amino acid sequence: CASRRRRQGVGGNTEAFF.

The chain couples TRBV15 to TRBJ2-7; D call uncertain. Germline CDR1 is LNHNV and CDR2 is YYDKDF (reference sequence). V shed 0 bases and J shed 0 bases, with 21 bases lying between them. The CDR3 covers 19 residues. In DNA form, the CDR3 reads TGTGCCACCAGCAGAGATCTCGGCTATCTCGTGATCGGCTCCTACGAGCAGTACTTC. Its protein product is CATSRDLGYLVIGSYEQYF.

The chain links TRBV10-2 to TRBJ2-5; 7 bases agree with TRBD1. The germline V gene has CDR1 WSHSY and CDR2 SAAADI. The V gene end was trimmed by 6 bases and the J gene end by 5 bases; junction bases not matched to a gene: 3. The CDR3 loop spans 12 amino acids. The CDR3 nucleotides are TGCGCCAGCAGGGGGGACAGTGAGACCCAGTACTTC. Translated: CASRGDSETQYF.

This chain uses TRBV27 with TRBJ2-6; no firm D call. Trimming removed 4 bases from V and 0 bases from J, with 4 bases in between. The CDR3 covers 14 residues. Germline CDR1 MNHEY, CDR2 SMNVEV (reference sequence). CDR3 nucleotides: TGTGCCAGCAGTTCGAACTCTGGGGCCAACGTCCTGACTTTC. Translation gives CASSSNSGANVLTF.

The V and J genes are TRBV27 and TRBJ2-3; a weak D match, TRBD1 (6 bases). CDR1 is MNHEY and CDR2 is SMNVEV in the germline V gene (reference sequence). This CDR3 is 13 amino acids long. Trimming removed 10 bases from V and 5 bases from J, with 16 bases in between. The chain's CDR3 is CAINRDTQDTQYF. The CDR3 DNA reads as TGTGCCATAAACCGGGACACCCAAGATACGCAGTATTTT.

The chain carries TRBV6-1 and TRBJ1-4, with no clear D. CDR3 length: 12 residues. The ends were cut back, 7 bases at V and 5 bases at J, with 8 bases in the middle. Germline CDR1 and CDR2: MNHNS and SASEGT. CDR3 protein: CASTAWNEKLFF. CDR3 nucleotides: TGTGCCAGCACCGCATGGAATGAAAAACTGTTTTTT.

This clone was observed a handful of times. The chain has TRBV6-1 and TRBJ1-5, with 7 nucleotides matching TRBD1. Germline V gene data show CDR1 as MNHNS and CDR2 as SASEGT. J gave up 5 bases and V 4 bases, and 2 bases lay outside the gene matches. CDR3 length equals 13 residues. The CDR3 loop reads CASSAQGYQPQHF. The CDR3 DNA is TGTGCCAGCAGTGCACAGGGGTATCAGCCCCAGCATTTT.

The J gene is TRBJ2-3, the V gene TRBV19; 7 nucleotides line up with TRBD2. V dropped 1 base and J dropped 2; count of bases not matched to a gene: 6. Germline-derived CDR1 and CDR2 are LNHDA and SQIVND (reference sequence). The CDR3 has 16 amino acids. CDR3 loop: CASSIASGIYTDTQYF. The CDR3 DNA reads TGTGCCAGTAGTATAGCCAGCGGGATTTACACAGATACGCAGTATTTT.

V gene TRBV28 combines with J gene TRBJ1-6, with D uncertain. The germline V gene has CDR1 MDHEN and CDR2 SYDVKM. V lost 4 bases and J 5 bases, leaving 12 bases between the germline ends. The CDR3 spans 15 residues. The CDR3 coding sequence is TGTGCCAGCAGTTACATCACACGGGATAATTCACCCCTCCACTTT. Protein product: CASSYITRDNSPLHF. Looking up the rest from reference TRBV28 and TRBJ1-6 gives the full variable domain: DVKVTQSSRYLVKRTGEKVFLECVQDMDHENMFWYRQDPGLGLRLIYFSYDVKMKEKGDIPEGYSVSREKKERFSLILESASTNQTSMYLCASSYITRDNSPLHFGNGTRLTVT.

This chain joins TRBV6-6 and TRBJ2-3, with 13 positions matching TRBD2. The CDR3 contains 16 residues. Germline lookup yields CDR1 MNHNY and CDR2 SVGAGI (reference sequence). The J segment lost 1 base and the V segment lost 6 bases, leaving 4 bases of the junction unmatched. In nucleotides, the CDR3 is TGTGCCAGCAGCCGAGGACTAGCGGGGGGCACAGATACGCAGTATTTT. Protein sequence: CASSRGLAGGTDTQYF.

This clone was seen a few times. The rearrangement joins TRBV19 to TRBJ2-7; 8 nucleotides line up with TRBD1. Germline values: CDR1 LNHDA, CDR2 SQIVND (reference sequence). The CDR3 is 15 amino acids. V was pared by 5 bases and J by 6 bases, with 12 bases of the junction left unmatched. The CDR3 sequence: CASSPQRTGRFEQYF. CDR3 DNA sequence: TGTGCCAGTAGTCCGCAGAGGACAGGGCGTTTCGAGCAGTACTTC.

This chain connects TRBV4-1 to TRBJ2-1; TRBD1 aligns across 9 bases. Germline V gene lookup returns CDR1 MGHRA and CDR2 YSYEKL. The CDR3 is 17 amino acids. Trimming took 3 bases from V and 7 from J; bases not matched to a gene: 13. Here the CDR3 DNA reads TGCGCCAGCAGCCATCGGCCGGGACAGGGATTGGTAAATGAGCAGTTCTTC. This gives the protein CASSHRPGQGLVNEQFF.

This chain joins TRBV28 and TRBJ2-5, with 13 bases fitting TRBD2. The J call may be wrong; the DNA end is better matched by TRBJ2-7. CDR1 and CDR2 (germline): MDHEN, SYDVKM. The CDR3 has 15 amino acids. CDR3 protein: CASSARTSGSCEQYF. For the CDR3, the DNA is TGTGCCAGCAGTGCAAGGACTAGCGGGAGCTGCGAGCAGTACTTC.

This chain links TRBV18 with TRBJ1-3; TRBD1 is a possible D gene (5 bases). V lost 4 bases and J lost 0, with 13 bases in between. CDR3 size: 16 residues. Germline-derived CDR1 and CDR2 are KGHSH and LQKENI. The CDR3 nucleotides read TGTGCCAGCTCACAACAGGAGATCTTCTCTGGAAACACCATATATTTT. Its translation is CASSQQEIFSGNTIYF. Together with reference TRBV18 and TRBJ1-3, the CDR3 gives the full variable domain: NAGVMQNPRHLVRRRGQEARLRCSPMKGHSHVYWYRQLPEEGLKFMVYLQKENIIDESGMPKERFSAEFPKEGPSILRIQQVVRGDSAAYFCASSQQEIFSGNTIYFGEGSWLTVV.